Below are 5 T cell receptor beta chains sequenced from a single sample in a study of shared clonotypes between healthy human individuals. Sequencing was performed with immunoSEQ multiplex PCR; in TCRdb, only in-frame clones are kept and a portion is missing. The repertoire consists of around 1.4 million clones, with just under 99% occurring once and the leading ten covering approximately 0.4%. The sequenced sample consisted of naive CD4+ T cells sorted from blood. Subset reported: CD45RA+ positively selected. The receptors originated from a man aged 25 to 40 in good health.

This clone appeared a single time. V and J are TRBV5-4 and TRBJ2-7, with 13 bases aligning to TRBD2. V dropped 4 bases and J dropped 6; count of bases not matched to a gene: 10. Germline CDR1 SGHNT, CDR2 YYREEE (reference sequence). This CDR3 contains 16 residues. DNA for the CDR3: TGTGCCAGCAGCGCCACTAGCGGGAGGGCAGTGGGCGAGCAGTACTTC. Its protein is CASSATSGRAVGEQYF.

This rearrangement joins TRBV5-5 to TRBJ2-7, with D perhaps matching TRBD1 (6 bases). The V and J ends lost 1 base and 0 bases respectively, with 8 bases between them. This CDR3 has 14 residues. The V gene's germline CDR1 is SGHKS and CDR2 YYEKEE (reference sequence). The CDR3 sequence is CASSLRRGSYEQYF. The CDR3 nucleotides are TGTGCCAGCAGCTTGCGCAGGGGCTCCTACGAGCAGTACTTC.

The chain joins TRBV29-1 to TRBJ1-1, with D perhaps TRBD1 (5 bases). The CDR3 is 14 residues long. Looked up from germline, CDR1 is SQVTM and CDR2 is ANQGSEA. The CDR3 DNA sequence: TGCAGTCTTGTAACCCCGGGGGGGAACACTGAAGCTTTCTTT. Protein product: CSLVTPGGNTEAFF.

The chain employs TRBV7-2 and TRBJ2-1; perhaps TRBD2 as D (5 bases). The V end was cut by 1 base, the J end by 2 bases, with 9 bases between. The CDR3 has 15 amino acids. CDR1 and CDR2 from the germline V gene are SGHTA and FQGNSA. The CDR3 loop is CASSLVHGAYNEQFF. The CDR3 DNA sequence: TGTGCCAGCAGCTTAGTTCACGGGGCCTACAATGAGCAGTTCTTC.

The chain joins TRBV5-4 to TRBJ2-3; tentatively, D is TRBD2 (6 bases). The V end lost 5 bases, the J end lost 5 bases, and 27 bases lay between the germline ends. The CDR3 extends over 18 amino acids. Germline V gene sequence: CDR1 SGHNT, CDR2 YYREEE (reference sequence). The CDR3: CASSTKLARTGTVDTQYF. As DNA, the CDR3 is TGTGCCAGCAGTACGAAATTGGCCCGGACGGGGACTGTAGATACGCAGTATTTT.